Presented here are 24 T cell receptor beta chains from one specimen sequenced in a study of a mutant IDH1 vaccine in newly diagnosed glioma. The repertoire was sequenced with immunoSEQ multiplex PCR; TCRdb's copy has only in-frame clones and lacks some. The sample lists approximately 62,000 clones; around 84% were seen once. These receptors have no identified antigens. The time point here: week 35, safety follow-up. All doses held 300 ug of mutant IDH1 20-mer peptide, with topical imiquimod. The sequencing used PBMCs, collected from a glioma patient whose treatment included an IDH1 peptide vaccine. The receptors were sampled from a man aged 25 to 40 with glioma.

The CDR3 nucleotides are TGTGCCAGCAGCTTGGCGGGCTCCTACGAGCAGTACTTC. This translates into CASSLAGSYEQYF. This chain joins TRBV5-4 and TRBJ2-7; D not resolved. The length of the CDR3 is 13 residues. Germline-derived CDR1 and CDR2 are SGHNT and YYREEE (reference sequence). The V and J ends lost 0 bases and 0 bases respectively, with 4 bases between them.

The chain is built from TRBV6-4 and TRBJ2-1; a possible D gene is TRBD1 (5 bases). The V end was cut by 5 bases, the J end by 10 bases, with 15 bases between. Germline CDR1 reads MRHNA; CDR2 reads SNTAGT. The length of the CDR3 is 13 residues. The CDR3 sequence: CASSSSSKGEQFF. In nucleotides, the CDR3 is TGTGCCAGCAGTTCCTCGAGTAAGGGGGAGCAGTTCTTC.

The CDR3 DNA is TGTGCCAGCAGCCCAAGGACAGGGGCAGGGTATACTGAAGCTTTCTTT. Protein sequence: CASSPRTGAGYTEAFF. This chain uses TRBV7-9 with TRBJ1-1, with TRBD1 matching over 9 bases. The CDR3 covers 16 residues. The V segment lost 5 bases and the J segment 5 bases; nucleotides outside the gene matches: 12. Germline V gene lookup returns CDR1 SEHNR and CDR2 FQNEAQ (reference sequence).

The CDR3 region has the DNA TGTGCCAGCAGCTTGTTCAAGGGAGGGCAACTGTTTTTT. It encodes CASSLFKGGQLFF. This chain uses TRBV5-5 with TRBJ1-4, with D uncertain. The CDR3 is 13 amino acids. Germline assignment: CDR1 SGHKS and CDR2 YYEKEE (reference sequence). The V end lost 1 base, the J end lost 12 bases, and 13 bases lay between the germline ends.

The genes are TRBV19 and TRBJ1-5, with D perhaps matching TRBD1 (5 bases). V gave up 5 bases and J gave up 1 base, with 9 bases separating them. The CDR3 extends over 14 amino acids. Germline V gene sequence: CDR1 LNHDA, CDR2 SQIVND (reference sequence). The CDR3 loop reads CASSRAGSNQPQHF. The DNA of the CDR3 is TGTGCCAGTAGTCGGGCAGGGAGCAATCAGCCCCAGCATTTT.

The chain carries TRBV30 and TRBJ1-3; possible D gene TRBD1, 6 bases. The V gene lost 1 base and the J gene lost 7 bases, with 14 bases spanning the gap. CDR3 length equals 14 residues. Germline V lookup: CDR1 GTSNPN, CDR2 SVGIG (reference sequence). CDR3 DNA sequence: TGTGCCTGGAGTGAGGCCGGGGGCTTCAACACCATATATTTT. Protein sequence: CAWSEAGGFNTIYF.

The chain links TRBV19 to TRBJ1-5; possible D gene TRBD1, 6 bases. CDR1 is LNHDA, CDR2 SQIVND, per germline (reference sequence). The CDR3 is 13 residues long. V lost 6 bases, J lost 5 bases, and 11 bases lay in between. CDR3 loop: CASSARGDQPQHF. The CDR3 region has the DNA TGTGCCAGTAGCGCAAGGGGGGATCAGCCCCAGCATTTT.

The count of this clone is one. The rearrangement links TRBV5-8 to TRBJ2-7; D is ambiguous. CDR3 length equals 12 residues. V lost 0 bases and J 9 bases, leaving 10 bases between the germline ends. Germline CDR1 reads SGHTS; CDR2 reads YDEGEE. The CDR3 nucleotides are TGTGCCAGCAGCTTGGGGGTTCGGGCGCAGTACTTC. It codes for CASSLGVRAQYF.

The rearrangement joins TRBV7-9 to TRBJ1-1; possibly TRBD1 for D (6 bases). The CDR3 has 12 residues. Germline CDR1 and CDR2: SEHNR and FQNEAQ (reference sequence). The V and J ends lost 3 bases and 8 bases respectively, with 10 bases between them. The CDR3 nucleotides read TGTGCCAGCAGCTTGGGTAGGGGGGAAGCTTTCTTT. Its protein is CASSLGRGEAFF. Based on the CDR3 plus reference TRBV7-9 and TRBJ1-1, the full variable domain is DTGVSQNPRHKITKRGQNVTFRCDPISEHNRLYWYRQTLGQGPEFLTYFQNEAQLEKSRLLSDRFSAERPKGSFSTLEIQRTEQGDSAMYLCASSLGRGEAFFGQGTRLTVV.

This chain uses TRBV2 with TRBJ1-2; no clear D gene. The V gene's germline CDR1 is SNHLY and CDR2 FYNNEI. The CDR3 loop spans 13 amino acids. Trimming took 3 bases from V and 8 from J, leaving 13 bases between them. The CDR3: CASSEWALKGYTF. Here the CDR3 DNA reads TGTGCCAGCAGTGAGTGGGCTTTGAAGGGCTACACCTTC.

This chain links TRBV5-1 with TRBJ1-2; no definite D call. The CDR3 has 13 amino acids. V was pared by 3 bases and J by 3 bases, with 9 bases between. The germline V gene encodes CDR1 SGHRS and CDR2 YFSETQ. The CDR3 reads CASSSDGHYGYTF. The CDR3 DNA reads TGCGCCAGCAGCTCGGACGGCCACTATGGCTACACCTTC.

The chain has TRBV11-2 and TRBJ2-1; D call uncertain. Trimming removed 9 bases from V and 0 bases from J, with 12 bases in between. Germline CDR1 SGHAT, CDR2 FQNNGV. This CDR3 has 14 residues. The CDR3 spells CARLHVSSYNEQFF. The DNA of the CDR3 is TGTGCCAGGCTGCACGTCAGCTCCTACAATGAGCAGTTCTTC. Full variable domain (outside the CDR3, taken from reference TRBV11-2 and TRBJ2-1): EAGVAQSPRYKIIEKRQSVAFWCNPISGHATLYWYQQILGQGPKLLIQFQNNGVVDDSQLPKDRFSAERLKGVDSTLKIQPAKLEDSAVYLCARLHVSSYNEQFFGPGTRLTVL.

This chain uses TRBV5-4 with TRBJ2-7; TRBD1 matches at 9 bases. There are 14 residues in the CDR3. The germline CDR1 and CDR2 sequences are SGHNT and YYREEE (reference sequence). Trimming took 5 bases from V and 2 from J; bases not matched to a gene: 5. The CDR3 bases are TGTGCCAGCAGTCCGGGACAGGGACCCTACGAGCAGTACTTC. This sequence encodes CASSPGQGPYEQYF.

This clone showed up just once. The chain is built from TRBV7-6 and TRBJ1-2; 9 nucleotides match TRBD1. The V and J ends lost 1 base and 4 bases, in that order; junction bases with no gene match: 1. The CDR3 loop spans 14 amino acids. CDR1 is SGHVS, CDR2 FNYEAQ, per germline. For the CDR3, the DNA is TGTGCCAGCAGCTTAGACAGGGGGCCCTATGGCTACACCTTC. It yields the protein CASSLDRGPYGYTF.

The CDR3 is CASSLAGLRTDTEAFF. For the CDR3, the DNA is TGTGCCAGCAGCTTGGCTGGTTTGAGGACGGACACTGAAGCTTTCTTT. The chain is built from TRBV5-6 and TRBJ1-1; D remains unclear. Per the germline V gene, CDR1 is SGHDT and CDR2 is YYEEEE. V was trimmed by 0 bases and J by 3 bases, leaving 15 bases between them. This CDR3 is built from 16 residues.

The chain is built from TRBV27 and TRBJ2-7; D is ambiguous. Germline loops: CDR1 MNHEY, CDR2 SMNVEV (reference sequence). The CDR3 sequence is 13 residues long. Trimming took off 8 bases at V and 4 bases at J, with 15 bases between the two ends. The CDR3 DNA follows: TGTGCCAGCGGACCCTCGACATATTACGAGCAGTACTTC. Amino acid sequence: CASGPSTYYEQYF.

The rearrangement links TRBV29-1 to TRBJ2-7; 7 bases fit TRBD1. Germline trimming cut 8 bases from V and 0 bases from J; bases unmatched to any gene: 1. This CDR3 is 11 amino acids long. Germline assignment: CDR1 SQVTM and CDR2 ANQGSEA. CDR3: CSTGDSYEQYF. The CDR3 coding sequence is TGCAGCACAGGGGACTCCTACGAGCAGTACTTC.

Note on this clone: A read error may account for a junction end that differs from germline. The chain combines TRBV14 with TRBJ1-1, with 8 bases identical to TRBD1. There are 14 residues in the CDR3. CDR1 and CDR2 from the germline V gene are SGHDN and FVKESK. The CDR3 DNA reads as TGTGCCGGCAGGGGGCGCGCGGCGGGCACTGAAGCTTTCTTT. Its translation is CAGRGRAAGTEAFF. The full variable domain, completed using reference TRBV14 and TRBJ1-1, is EAGVTQFPSHSVIEKGQTVTLRCDPISGHDNLYWYRRVMGKEIKFLLHFVKESKQDESGMPNNRFLAERTGGTYSTLKVQPAELEDSGVYFCAGRGRAAGTEAFFGQGTRLTVV.

The gene calls are TRBV5-4 and TRBJ2-2; D not certain. V was pared by 6 bases and J by 1 base, with 16 bases between. The germline V gene has CDR1 SGHNT and CDR2 YYREEE (reference sequence). The length of the CDR3 is 16 residues. The CDR3 DNA sequence: TGTGCCAGCACCCCTCCCGAAAAGAGGAACACCGGGGAGCTGTTTTTT. It is translated as CASTPPEKRNTGELFF.

In DNA, the CDR3 is TGTGCCAGCAGCCCTGACGGGACAGGGCACTATGGCTACACCTTC. Translated: CASSPDGTGHYGYTF. The rearrangement joins TRBV5-8 to TRBJ1-2, with 9 bases matching TRBD1. The CDR3 spans 15 residues. Trimming at V came to 4 bases and at J to 3 bases, leaving 7 bases not matched to a gene. The germline V gene encodes CDR1 SGHTS and CDR2 YDEGEE. Based on the CDR3 plus reference TRBV5-8 and TRBJ1-2, the full variable domain is EAGVTQSPTHLIKTRGQQATLRCSPISGHTSVYWYQQALGLGLQFLLWYDEGEERNRGNFPPRFSGRQFPNYSSELNVNALELEDSALYLCASSPDGTGHYGYTFGSGTRLTVV.

The chain joins TRBV5-1 to TRBJ2-7; a weak D match, TRBD1 (6 bases). The CDR3 spans 16 residues. V dropped 4 bases and J dropped 0 bases, with 17 bases sitting between them. Germline assignment: CDR1 SGHRS and CDR2 YFSETQ. CDR3 coding DNA: TGCGCCAGCAGCGCACAACAGGGAACCCTCTCCTACGAGCAGTACTTC. Translating it yields CASSAQQGTLSYEQYF. Full variable domain (missing parts from reference TRBV5-1 and TRBJ2-7): KAGVTQTPRYLIKTRGQQVTLSCSPISGHRSVSWYQQTPGQGLQFLFEYFSETQRNKGNFPGRFSGRQFSNSRSEMNVSTLELGDSALYLCASSAQQGTLSYEQYFGPGTRLTVT.

V usage is TRBV5-4 and J usage is TRBJ2-3; D is unresolved. The CDR3 is made up of 14 amino acids. Trimming pared 2 bases from V and 4 bases from J, leaving 11 bases between. Per germline, CDR1 SGHNT and CDR2 YYREEE (reference sequence). The CDR3: CASSFNFRADTQYF. The CDR3 coding sequence is TGTGCCAGCAGCTTCAATTTTCGGGCAGATACGCAGTATTTT. The variable domain in full, completed from reference TRBV5-4 and TRBJ2-3, reads ETGVTQSPTHLIKTRGQQVTLRCSSQSGHNTVSWYQQALGQGPQFIFQYYREEENGRGNFPPRFSGLQFPNYSSELNVNALELDDSALYLCASSFNFRADTQYFGPGTRLTVL.

In its sample, this clone was seen once. This rearrangement joins TRBV18 to TRBJ1-6; D call uncertain. The CDR3 runs 12 residues. Trimming removed 3 bases at V and 7 bases at J, with 4 bases between. Looked up from germline, CDR1 is KGHSH and CDR2 is LQKENI. The CDR3 region has the DNA TGTGCCAGCTCACCGCCCAATTCACCCCTCCACTTT. Its protein is CASSPPNSPLHF. The variable domain in full, with the rest retrieved from reference TRBV18 and TRBJ1-6, is NAGVMQNPRHLVRRRGQEARLRCSPMKGHSHVYWYRQLPEEGLKFMVYLQKENIIDESGMPKERFSAEFPKEGPSILRIQQVVRGDSAAYFCASSPPNSPLHFGNGTRLTVT.

This clone was detected only once. This rearrangement joins TRBV6-1 to TRBJ1-2; D gene ambiguous. Germline lookup yields CDR1 MNHNS and CDR2 SASEGT. This CDR3 contains 18 residues. V was cut by 2 bases and J by 1 base, with 20 bases left in between. As DNA, the CDR3 is TGTGCCAGCAGTGAATTATTATGGGCGGCAGGCGTTAACTATGGCTACACCTTC. Translation: CASSELLWAAGVNYGYTF.